The 20 T cell receptor beta chains presented below share a single source sample, sequenced in a study of T cells in Graves' hyperthyroidism and ophthalmopathy (dated by TCRdb to about 2019). Preparation of the library involved multiplex PCR. Sequencing relied on an Illumina HiSeq 2000. The TCR beta CDR3 regions were amplified from RNA transcripts. The first round of RT-PCR for the TCR CDR3 was performed with the HTBI primer set and the Qiagen OneStep RT-PCR kit. TCRdb passed the public sequencing reads through fastp at Q25 and MiXCR, retaining productive beta sequences. For every CDR3 protein sequence, its rows merge into one entry that carries the most common genes and DNA. A total of 470,000 or so distinct CDR3 sequences appear in this sample, less than 25% of them only once. About a quarter of the sample is in the top ten clones. The sample comprised blood. All receptors come from a man aged 18 to 30 with Graves' hyperthyroidism.

This clonotype was recorded many times. The chain has TRBV27 and TRBJ2-2; possibly TRBD2 for D (6 bases). Trimming cost V 3 bases and J 5 bases, with 10 bases left between them. The germline V gene has CDR1 MNHEY and CDR2 SMNVEV (reference sequence). The CDR3 totals 14 residues. In DNA, the CDR3 is TGTGCCAGCAGTTTGGCGGAGGGGACCGGGGAGCTGTTTTTT. This sequence encodes CASSLAEGTGELFF.

The gene calls are TRBV25-1 and TRBJ2-7, with TRBD1 matching 7 bases. The V gene's germline CDR1 is MGHDK and CDR2 SYGVNS. The CDR3 extends over 14 amino acids. J lost 1 base, V lost 4 bases, and 4 bases had no gene match. CDR3 nucleotides: TGTGCCAGCAGTGGGACGGGACAGTCCTACGAGCAGTACTTC. This gives the protein CASSGTGQSYEQYF.

The V call is TRBV20-1, the J call TRBJ1-1; D is unclear. The CDR3 has 12 amino acids. Trimming removed 2 bases at V and 4 bases at J, with 8 bases between. Germline assignment: CDR1 DFQATT and CDR2 SNEGSKA (reference sequence). The CDR3 spells CSARSPSTEAFF. Here the CDR3 DNA reads TGCAGTGCTAGATCCCCGAGCACTGAAGCTTTCTTT.

This rearrangement joins TRBV5-1 to TRBJ2-2; maybe TRBD2 (6 bases). Germline-derived CDR1 and CDR2 are SGHRS and YFSETQ. The V and J ends lost 5 bases and 0 bases respectively, with 11 bases between them. The CDR3 runs 15 residues. CDR3 region: CASRLWGANTGELFF. DNA of the CDR3: TGCGCCAGCAGGTTGTGGGGGGCGAACACCGGGGAGCTGTTTTTT. Full variable domain (remainder filled in from reference TRBV5-1 and TRBJ2-2): KAGVTQTPRYLIKTRGQQVTLSCSPISGHRSVSWYQQTPGQGLQFLFEYFSETQRNKGNFPGRFSGRQFSNSRSEMNVSTLELGDSALYLCASRLWGANTGELFFGEGSRLTVL.

This clonotype was detected many times. The chain has TRBV12-5 and TRBJ1-5, with a tentative D call TRBD1 (6 bases). The CDR3 spans 19 residues. V was cut by 0 bases and J by 0 bases, with 18 bases left in between. Germline V gene lookup returns CDR1 LGHNT and CDR2 FRNRAP. The CDR3 DNA is TGTGCTAGTGGTTTGGTACTACCCCAGGGGTACCTTAGCAATCAGCCCCAGCATTTT. Its protein product is CASGLVLPQGYLSNQPQHF. The entire variable domain, with the rest obtained from reference TRBV12-5 and TRBJ1-5, is as follows: DARVTQTPRHKVTEMGQEVTMRCQPILGHNTVFWYRQTMMQGLELLAYFRNRAPLDDSGMPKDRFSAEMPDATLATLKIQPSEPRDSAVYFCASGLVLPQGYLSNQPQHFGDGTRLSIL.

The V and J genes are TRBV19 and TRBJ2-2, with 8 bases matching TRBD2. Trimming removed 2 bases from V and 7 bases from J; junction bases left unmatched: 12. The germline gives CDR1 LNHDA, CDR2 SQIVND (reference sequence). This CDR3 is 17 amino acids long. The CDR3 loop reads CASSIRPSGRWGGELFF. CDR3 nucleotide sequence: TGTGCCAGTAGTATACGCCCCAGCGGGAGATGGGGCGGGGAGCTGTTTTTT.

This clonotype occurred a few times. This chain uses TRBV27 with TRBJ2-7, with 14 bases that match TRBD2. CDR1 is MNHEY and CDR2 is SMNVEV in the germline V gene (reference sequence). The CDR3 runs 15 residues. Trimming cost V 8 bases and J 7 bases; bases outside gene matches: 10. CDR3 sequence reads: CASGIRTSGRWEQYF. The CDR3 DNA is TGTGCCAGCGGAATTAGGACTAGCGGGAGGTGGGAGCAGTACTTC.

J is TRBJ1-6 and V is TRBV30; D may be TRBD1 (5 bases). Trimming removed 7 bases from V and 5 bases from J, with 15 bases in between. CDR1 and CDR2 from the germline V gene are GTSNPN and SVGIG (reference sequence). The CDR3 is 14 amino acids. As DNA, the CDR3 is TGTGCCTTCCTCGCCCGGGGCAATAATTCACCCCTCCACTTT. Its protein is CAFLARGNNSPLHF. Together with reference TRBV30 and TRBJ1-6, the CDR3 gives the full variable domain: SQTIHQWPATLVQPVGSPLSLECTVEGTSNPNLYWYRQAAGRGLQLLFYSVGIGQISSEVPQNLSASRPQDRQFILSSKKLLLSDSGFYLCAFLARGNNSPLHFGNGTRLTVT.

This clonotype was counted only a few times. This could be a read error, since a much larger clone is one nucleotide away. The V gene is TRBV20-1, the J gene TRBJ1-6, with 10 positions matching TRBD1. CDR1 is DFQATT and CDR2 is SNEGSKA in the germline V gene (reference sequence). This CDR3 is built from 15 residues. The V and J ends lost 8 bases and 3 bases, in that order; junction bases with no gene match: 7. This CDR3 reads CSTNGQGVYNSPLHF. CDR3 DNA: TGCAGTACTAACGGACAGGGGGTCTATAATTCACCCCTCCACTTT.

This clonotype was observed at least ten times. The chain combines TRBV12-3 or TRBV12-4 with TRBJ1-5; 9 bases align to TRBD1. Losses at the gene ends were 4 bases for V and 3 bases for J; bases not matched to a gene: 4. This CDR3 region has 15 residues. DNA for the CDR3: TGTGCCAGCAGTTCCGGGACAGGGTTCAATCAGCCCCAGCATTTT. Its translation: CASSSGTGFNQPQHF.

Comment on this clonotype: A much bigger clone sits one base away, suggesting this may be a read error. The chain links TRBV30 to TRBJ1-1; the D is unclear. The CDR3 contains 11 residues. Germline V gives CDR1 GTSNPN, CDR2 SVGIG (reference sequence). This CDR3 is CAWTVNTGAFF. The CDR3 DNA follows: TGTGCCTGGACGGTGAACACTGGAGCTTTCTTT.

V usage is TRBV12-5 and J usage is TRBJ2-7; D gene unclear. Between the trimmed V and J ends, which lost 2 bases and 5 bases, there was a span of 10 bases. Germline V gene lookup returns CDR1 LGHNT and CDR2 FRNRAP. This CDR3 comprises 13 residues. Here the CDR3 reads CASGLSGFHEQYF. In DNA, the CDR3 is TGTGCTAGTGGTTTGTCTGGGTTCCACGAGCAGTACTTC.

This clonotype was counted at least ten times. The gene calls are TRBV6-5 and TRBJ1-1, with 8 bases matching TRBD1. J was trimmed by 4 bases and V by 2 bases; bases with no gene match: 6. The CDR3 covers 15 residues. Germline V gene data show CDR1 as MNHEY and CDR2 as SVGAGI. The CDR3 coding sequence is TGTGCCAGCAGTTACCCGGGACAGGCAGGCACTGAAGCTTTCTTT. Its translation is CASSYPGQAGTEAFF.

This clonotype was detected ten times or more. This sequence joins TRBV20-1 and TRBJ2-7; TRBD1 might be the D (6 bases). Germline CDR1 reads DFQATT; CDR2 reads SNEGSKA (reference sequence). There are 13 residues in the CDR3. Trimming took off 3 bases at V and 2 bases at J, with 11 bases between the two ends. For the CDR3, the DNA is TGCAGTGCTAGGGTGGGGGCGGCCTACGAGCAGTACTTC. It translates to CSARVGAAYEQYF.

The V gene is TRBV5-8, the J gene TRBJ1-1, with TRBD1 as a possible D gene (6 bases). CDR3 length: 14 amino acids. V was pared by 4 bases and J by 8 bases, with 18 bases between. Germline V gene sequence: CDR1 SGHTS, CDR2 YDEGEE. In DNA form, the CDR3 reads TGTGCCAGCAGCCCAGCGGGGGGCCGGGGAGAAGCTTTCTTT. As protein: CASSPAGGRGEAFF.

Ten or more counts support this clonotype. This rearrangement joins TRBV7-9 to TRBJ2-5; 10 bases match TRBD1. CDR3 length: 15 residues. Germline V CDR1 and CDR2: SEHNR, FQNEAQ (reference sequence). The V segment lost 5 bases and the J segment 4 bases; nucleotides outside the gene matches: 7. CDR3 DNA: TGTGCCAGCAGCGAGAGGGGACAGGGGACAGAGACCCAGTACTTC. This codes for CASSERGQGTETQYF.

This clonotype has more than one count but fewer than ten. This chain connects TRBV27 to TRBJ1-1; D is unclear. The ends were cut back, 3 bases at V and 4 bases at J, with 9 bases in the middle. The V gene's germline CDR1 is MNHEY and CDR2 SMNVEV (reference sequence). The CDR3 loop spans 13 amino acids. The CDR3 DNA is TGTGCCAGCAGTTTTACGGTAGGCACTGAAGCTTTCTTT. Its protein is CASSFTVGTEAFF.

This clonotype was found a few times. The chain couples TRBV29-1 to TRBJ2-5; no clear D. The CDR3 length is 13 residues. V gave up 2 bases and J gave up 10 bases, with 17 bases separating them. CDR1 and CDR2 (germline): SQVTM, ANQGSEA. The CDR3 region has the DNA TGCAGCGTTGAACTGGACGCCTCTCTAGACCAGTACTTC. Protein product: CSVELDASLDQYF.

This clonotype was recorded at least ten times. This chain links TRBV10-3 with TRBJ1-3; D possibly corresponds to TRBD1 (5 bases). The CDR3 covers 16 residues. V dropped 8 bases and J dropped 0 bases, with 17 bases sitting between them. Germline assignment: CDR1 ENHRY and CDR2 SYGVKD. The CDR3 bases are TGTGCCATCCGGGACTCTCTAACCTTCTCTGGAAACACCATATATTTT. It specifies CAIRDSLTFSGNTIYF.

This clonotype was detected many times. The rearrangement uses TRBV27 and TRBJ1-1; 10 positions match TRBD1. Germline V CDR1 and CDR2: MNHEY, SMNVEV (reference sequence). This CDR3 contains 13 residues. The trim removed 8 bases at V and 3 bases at J, leaving 3 bases unmatched. This CDR3 reads CASRQGAYTEAFF. The DNA of the CDR3 is TGTGCCAGCCGACAGGGGGCGTACACTGAAGCTTTCTTT.